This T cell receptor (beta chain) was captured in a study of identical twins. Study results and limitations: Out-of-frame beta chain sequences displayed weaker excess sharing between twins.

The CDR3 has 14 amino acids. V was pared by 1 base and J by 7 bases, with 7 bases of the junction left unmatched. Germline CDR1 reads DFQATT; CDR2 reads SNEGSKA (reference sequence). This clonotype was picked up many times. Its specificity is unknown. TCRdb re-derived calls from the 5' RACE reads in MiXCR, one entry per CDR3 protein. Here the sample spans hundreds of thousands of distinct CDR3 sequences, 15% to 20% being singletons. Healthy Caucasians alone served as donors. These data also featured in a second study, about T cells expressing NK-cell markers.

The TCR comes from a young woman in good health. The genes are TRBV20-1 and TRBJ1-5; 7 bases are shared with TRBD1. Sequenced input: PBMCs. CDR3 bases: TGCAGTGCTAGAGTGTCACAGGGGAACCAGCCCCAGCATTTT. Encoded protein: CSARVSQGNQPQHF.